This is a list of T cell receptor beta chains from one sample in a study of control samples from healthy donors and cancer patients. Profiled with immunoSEQ multiplex PCR; TCRdb holds only in-frame clones, not every one. The sample lists some 250,000 clones; over 75% were seen once. Specimen: PBMCs. The receptor set was obtained from a woman aged 60-75 years with lung cancer. CDR3s include the opening cysteine and the closing phenylalanine or tryptophan. A D gene is named only where the DNA matches it firmly. Some rows mark clone size as missing; the rest say once, few, many or name a class of expanded clone.

TRBV5-6	TRBJ2-5	few	NA	CASSLVSTLEETQYF	TGTGCCAGCAGCTTGGTATCAACGCTGGAAGAGACCCAGTACTTC
TRBV10-3	TRBJ1-5	NA	NA	CAISVTGTVQPQHF	TGTGCCATCAGCGTAACAGGGACGGTTCAGCCCCAGCATTTT
TRBV3-1/TRBV3-2	TRBJ2-7	NA	NA	CASSHTGTTNSYEQYF	TGTGCCAGCAGCCACACCGGGACCACGAACTCCTACGAGCAGTACTTC
TRBV3-1/TRBV3-2	TRBJ2-2	NA	NA	CASSQVLGTGELFF	TGTGCCAGCAGCCAAGTTCTGGGCACCGGGGAGCTGTTTTTT
TRBV11-2	TRBJ1-1	NA	NA	CASSFSDINTEAFF	TGTGCCAGCAGCTTTTCGGATATTAACACTGAAGCTTTCTTT
TRBV4-1	TRBJ1-5	NA	TRBD1	CASSHDNRGPIQPQHF	TGCGCCAGCAGCCATGATAACAGGGGGCCGATTCAGCCCCAGCATTTT
TRBV7-3	TRBJ2-3	NA	TRBD2	CASSLTSGGTDTQYF	TGTGCCAGCAGCTTAACTAGCGGGGGCACAGATACGCAGTATTTT
TRBV5-4	TRBJ2-5	NA	TRBD2	CASSRGLAGGYQETQYF	TGTGCCAGCAGCCGGGGACTAGCGGGGGGGTACCAAGAGACCCAGTACTTC
TRBV4-1	TRBJ2-6	NA	NA	CASSQGYSGANVLTF	TGCGCCAGCAGCCAAGGGTATTCTGGGGCCAACGTCCTGACTTTC
TRBV24-1	TRBJ2-3	NA	TRBD2	CATSETSGGSTDTQYF	TGTGCCACCAGTGAGACTAGCGGGGGGTCCACAGATACGCAGTATTTT
TRBV30	TRBJ1-5	few	NA	CAWSPQGNQPQHF	TGTGCCTGGAGTCCGCAGGGGAATCAGCCCCAGCATTTT
TRBV10-3	TRBJ2-3	NA	NA	CAISGGAASSTDTQYF	TGTGCCATCAGTGGAGGGGCGGCTTCTAGCACAGATACGCAGTATTTT
TRBV10-1	TRBJ1-6	NA	NA	CASSESFNSPLHF	TGCGCCAGCAGTGAGTCGTTTAATTCACCCCTCCACTTT
TRBV19	TRBJ1-6	NA	TRBD1	CASKLGTGIDNSPLHF	TGTGCCAGTAAGCTCGGGACAGGGATAGATAATTCACCCCTCCACTTT
TRBV6-5	TRBJ2-7	NA	TRBD1	CASSYSGQGYEQYF	TGTGCCAGCAGTTATTCGGGACAGGGCTACGAGCAGTACTTC
TRBV4-2	TRBJ1-4	NA	NA	CASSQEGRVSEKLFF	TGTGCCAGCAGCCAAGAAGGGCGGGTTTCCGAAAAACTGTTTTTT
TRBV2	TRBJ1-5	many	TRBD1	CASRPGTGVRQPQHF	TGTGCCAGCAGACCCGGGACAGGGGTGCGACAGCCCCAGCATTTT
TRBV7-3	TRBJ2-1	NA	TRBD2	CASSLGGRAFNEQFF	TGTGCCAGCAGCTTGGGCGGGAGGGCCTTCAATGAGCAGTTCTTC
TRBV3-1/TRBV3-2	TRBJ1-1	NA	NA	CASSLDSGNTEAFF	TGTGCCAGCAGCTTGGACAGCGGCAACACTGAAGCTTTCTTT
TRBV2	TRBJ2-7	few	TRBD2	CASSARLAGGSEQYF	TGTGCCAGCAGCGCCAGACTAGCGGGGGGTAGCGAGCAGTACTTC
TRBV3-1/TRBV3-2	TRBJ1-3	NA	NA	CASSQVAVIGNTIYF	TGTGCCAGCAGCCAAGTTGCAGTAATTGGAAACACCATATATTTT
TRBV5-4	TRBJ1-1	NA	NA	CASSLDSGSTEAFF	TGTGCCAGCAGCTTGGATTCAGGATCCACTGAAGCTTTCTTT
TRBV7-3	TRBJ2-5	NA	NA	CASSLLGGIEETQYF	TGTGCCAGCAGCTTACTGGGGGGAATTGAGGAGACCCAGTACTTC
TRBV5-6	TRBJ1-1	NA	NA	CASSLGRNTEAFF	TGTGCCAGCAGCTTGGGCAGGAACACTGAAGCTTTCTTT
TRBV2	TRBJ2-5	once	TRBD2	CASSDRGGFETQYF	TGTGCCAGCAGTGACCGGGGGGGGTTCGAGACCCAGTACTTC
TRBV5-4	TRBJ1-2	NA	TRBD1	CASSREGAYGYTF	TGTGCCAGCAGCCGGGAGGGGGCGTATGGCTACACCTTC
TRBV10-3	TRBJ1-4	few	NA	CAIGRGVDEKLFF	TGTGCCATCGGCAGGGGAGTGGATGAAAAACTGTTTTTT
TRBV5-4	TRBJ2-5	NA	TRBD2	CASSSGLAGRDQETQYF	TGTGCCAGCAGCTCGGGACTAGCGGGAAGGGACCAAGAGACCCAGTACTTC
TRBV19	TRBJ1-4	once	NA	CASSPGWAKNEKLFF	TGTGCCAGTAGTCCAGGGTGGGCAAAAAATGAAAAACTGTTTTTT
TRBV29-1	TRBJ1-1	once	TRBD1	CSVGDRENTEAFF	TGCAGCGTTGGGGACAGGGAGAACACTGAAGCTTTCTTT
TRBV12-2	TRBJ2-7	NA	NA	CASRPEWGNEQYF	TGTGCAAGTCGCCCGGAGTGGGGGAACGAGCAGTACTTC
TRBV13	TRBJ1-5	many	NA	CASSTNNQPQHF	TGTGCCAGCAGCACAAACAATCAGCCCCAGCATTTT
TRBV18	TRBJ2-3	NA	NA	CASSPVHTDTQYF	TGTGCCAGCTCTCCTGTTCATACAGATACGCAGTATTTT
TRBV10-2	TRBJ1-6	few	NA	CASSASGQDNSPLHF	TGCGCCAGCAGTGCCTCGGGCCAAGATAATTCACCCCTCCACTTT
TRBV19	TRBJ1-1	once	NA	CASRGVWSGNTEAFF	TGTGCCAGTAGAGGTGTGTGGTCGGGGAACACTGAAGCTTTCTTT
TRBV4-2	TRBJ2-5	NA	TRBD1	CASSYRTGRQETQYF	TGTGCCAGCAGCTACCGGACAGGGAGACAAGAGACCCAGTACTTC
TRBV7-3	TRBJ2-1	NA	NA	CASSSQPGLPSYNEQFF	TGTGCCAGCAGCTCCCAGCCGGGACTCCCATCCTACAATGAGCAGTTCTTC
TRBV7-9	TRBJ1-5	NA	TRBD1	CASSLQGNQPQHF	TGTGCCAGCAGCCTACAGGGGAATCAGCCCCAGCATTTT
TRBV7-9	TRBJ2-5	few	NA	CASSLTAEQETQYF	TGTGCCAGCAGCTTAACGGCAGAGCAGGAGACCCAGTACTTC
TRBV7-9	TRBJ1-5	NA	NA	CASSFGGGQPQHF	TGTGCCAGCAGCTTTGGGGGCGGTCAGCCCCAGCATTTT
TRBV20-1	TRBJ1-5	once	NA	CSASPGPLGNQPQHF	TGCAGTGCTAGTCCTGGACCTCTAGGCAATCAGCCCCAGCATTTT
TRBV25-1	TRBJ2-7	NA	NA	CASSFSERLAYEQYF	TGTGCCAGCAGTTTTTCTGAGAGACTGGCCTACGAGCAGTACTTC
TRBV11-2	TRBJ2-5	NA	TRBD2	CASSLGREEETQYF	TGTGCCAGCAGCTTAGGGCGGGAGGAAGAGACCCAGTACTTC
TRBV28	TRBJ2-7	NA	NA	CASTGGYGGAYEQYF	TGTGCCAGCACCGGTGGGTACGGCGGAGCCTACGAGCAGTACTTC
TRBV6-6	TRBJ1-4	NA	NA	CASSYSGGEKLFF	TGTGCCAGCAGTTACTCGGGTGGTGAAAAACTGTTTTTT
TRBV20-1	TRBJ1-1	NA	NA	CSARDGAFF	TGCAGTGCTAGAGATGGGGCTTTCTTT
TRBV6-5	TRBJ2-6	NA	TRBD2	CASSSGGSGANVLTF	TGTGCCAGCAGTTCGGGGGGGAGCGGGGCCAACGTCCTGACTTTC
TRBV7-2	TRBJ2-5	NA	NA	CASSSRRGTHQETQYF	TGTGCCAGCAGCTCTAGGAGGGGGACACACCAAGAGACCCAGTACTTC
TRBV12-3/TRBV12-4	TRBJ2-2	NA	NA	CASSLARGELFF	TGTGCCAGCAGTTTAGCGCGCGGGGAGCTGTTTTTT
TRBV7-8	TRBJ2-2	many	NA	CASGPYTGELFF	TGTGCCAGCGGCCCCTATACCGGGGAGCTGTTTTTT
TRBV3-1/TRBV3-2	TRBJ2-7	NA	NA	CASSPVSGWGYEQYF	TGTGCCAGCAGCCCAGTTTCAGGGTGGGGCTACGAGCAGTACTTC
TRBV3-1/TRBV3-2	TRBJ1-1	NA	NA	CASSQGPKAAYTEAFF	TGTGCCAGCAGCCAAGGCCCTAAGGCAGCATACACTGAAGCTTTCTTT